This TCR beta chain was documented in a study of cytomegalovirus exposure and HLA in healthy donors. Study-level points and caveats: Later on, an analysis showed TCR association rates differing by HLA locus, with DRB1 the most and HLA-C the fewest.

With respect to this clone: The target antigen is unknown.

This CDR3 is built from 15 residues. Trimming pared 5 bases from V and 4 bases from J, leaving 18 bases between. Germline V gene lookup returns CDR1 LNHNV and CDR2 YYDKDF (reference sequence). Researchers ran the PCR with 60 Vbeta and 13 Jbeta primers. TCRdb's table, derived via immunoSEQ multiplex PCR, lists solely in-frame clones and lacks some. The table includes around 110,000 clones, around 76% detected once. The receptor was isolated from a young man in good health and CMV-seronegative. The V call is TRBV15, the J call TRBJ2-7, with D possibly TRBD2 on 5 matching bases. Sequencing was performed on PBMCs. Here the CDR3 reads CATSGSGRRGYEQYF. Written as DNA, the CDR3 is TGTGCCACCAGCGGCAGCGGACGGCGAGGGTACGAGCAGTACTTC.